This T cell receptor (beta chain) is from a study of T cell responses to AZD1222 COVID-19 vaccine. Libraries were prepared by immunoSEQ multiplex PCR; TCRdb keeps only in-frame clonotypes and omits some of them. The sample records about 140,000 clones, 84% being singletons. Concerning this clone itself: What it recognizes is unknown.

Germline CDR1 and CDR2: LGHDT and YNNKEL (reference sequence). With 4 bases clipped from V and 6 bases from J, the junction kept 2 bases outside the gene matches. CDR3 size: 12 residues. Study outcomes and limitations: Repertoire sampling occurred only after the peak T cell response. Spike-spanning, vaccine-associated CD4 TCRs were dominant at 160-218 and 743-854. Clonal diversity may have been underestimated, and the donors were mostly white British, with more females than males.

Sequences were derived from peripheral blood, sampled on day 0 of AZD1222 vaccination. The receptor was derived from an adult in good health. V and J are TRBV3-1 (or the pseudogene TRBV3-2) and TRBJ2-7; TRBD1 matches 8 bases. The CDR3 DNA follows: TGTGCCAGCAGCCCGACAGGGGCCGAGCAGTACTTC. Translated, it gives CASSPTGAEQYF.